The 15 T cell receptor beta chains below all came from one sample that was sequenced in a study of identical twins (dated by TCRdb to the mid-2010s). The library was made by 5' RACE. Sequencing instrument: Illumina HiSeq 2000. The public reads were run again by TCRdb, first through fastp at Q25 and then through MiXCR, and only productive beta chains were kept. All rows with the same CDR3 protein become a single entry with the most common DNA and genes. This sample lists 450,000 to 600,000 distinct CDR3 sequences; 20% to 25% were detected once. Around 0.48% of the sample rests with the top ten. The same sample was also studied in work on yellow fever vaccine responses in identical twins.

Sequencing input: CD4+ T cells sorted from blood. The source is a woman between 18 and 30 years old in good health.

The gene calls are TRBV20-1 and TRBJ2-1, with D uncertain. Germline-derived CDR1 and CDR2 are DFQATT and SNEGSKA (reference sequence). The CDR3 contains 14 residues. The CDR3 region is CNPRWPTSYNEQFF. In DNA form, the CDR3 reads TGCAATCCCCGGTGGCCCACCTCCTACAATGAGCAGTTCTTC.

This chain links TRBV10-1 with TRBJ1-1, with a weak D call TRBD1 (6 bases). The CDR3 runs 15 residues. Trimming removed 2 bases at V and 1 base at J, with 11 bases between. CDR1 and CDR2 from the germline V gene are WNHNN and SYGVQD (reference sequence). The CDR3 loop reads CASSEPSTGNTEAFF. The CDR3 DNA reads TGCGCCAGCAGTGAGCCGTCGACAGGGAACACTGAAGCTTTCTTT.

The CDR3 region has the DNA TGTGCCAGCAGTTATGTTCAAAGGAGCAATGAGCAGTTCTTC. Its protein is CASSYVQRSNEQFF. The genes are TRBV6-5 and TRBJ2-1; unclear D gene. Germline CDR1 is MNHEY and CDR2 is SVGAGI. CDR3 length equals 14 residues. V was trimmed by 3 bases and J by 6 bases, leaving 12 bases between them.

This clonotype was seen at least ten times. The rearrangement links TRBV15 to TRBJ2-4; 14 nucleotides match TRBD2. Per germline, CDR1 LNHNV and CDR2 YYDKDF (reference sequence). The length of the CDR3 is 14 residues. With 3 bases clipped from V and 14 bases from J, the junction kept 6 bases outside the gene matches. For the CDR3, the DNA is TGTGCCACCAGCAGTAGACTAGCGGGAGGGCATGAGTACTTC. It specifies CATSSRLAGGHEYF. The full variable domain, its missing parts supplied by reference TRBV15 and TRBJ2-4, is DAMVIQNPRYQVTQFGKPVTLSCSQTLNHNVMYWYQQKSSQAPKLLFHYYDKDFNNEADTPDNFQSRRPNTSFCFLDIRSPGLGDTAMYLCATSSRLAGGHEYFGAGTRLSVL.

This clonotype was seen a handful of times. The rearrangement joins TRBV7-6 to TRBJ2-5; no clear D gene. Germline CDR1 is SGHVS and CDR2 is FNYEAQ. This CDR3 contains 13 residues. Trimming left V 5 bases short and J 8 bases short, with 15 bases between. CDR3 sequence: CASSPNGHFTQYF. CDR3 nucleotides: TGTGCCAGCAGCCCCAACGGGCACTTCACCCAGTACTTC.

The V and J genes are TRBV24-1 and TRBJ2-5; the D call may be TRBD1 or TRBD2 (5 bases each). Germline V lookup: CDR1 KGHDR, CDR2 SFDVKD. The CDR3 is made up of 15 amino acids. The V gene lost 7 bases and the J gene lost 5 bases, with 19 bases spanning the gap. CDR3 nucleotides: TGTGCCACCAGCATGGGGGAGAAGGTGTATGAGACCCAGTACTTC. Translation: CATSMGEKVYETQYF.

This sequence joins TRBV10-3 and TRBJ2-1; D is ambiguous. The germline CDR1 and CDR2 sequences are ENHRY and SYGVKD. This CDR3 contains 13 residues. Trimming stripped 6 bases from V and 4 bases from J, with 10 bases between. The CDR3 is CAISPSEYNEQFF. The CDR3 DNA reads TGTGCCATCAGCCCCTCGGAGTACAATGAGCAGTTCTTC.

This chain uses TRBV28 with TRBJ2-6, with D tentatively TRBD1 (6 bases). Trimming removed 3 bases at V and 4 bases at J, with 10 bases between. Germline CDR1 is MDHEN and CDR2 is SYDVKM. This CDR3 contains 15 residues. Here the CDR3 reads CASSFQGLGANVLTF. In DNA, the CDR3 is TGTGCCAGCAGTTTTCAGGGGTTAGGGGCCAACGTCCTGACTTTC.

The table lists this clonotype with a few counts. The rearrangement links TRBV4-2 to TRBJ1-1, with D unresolved. The CDR3 consists of 14 residues. Germline V lookup: CDR1 LGHNA, CDR2 YNFKEQ. Deletions cut 1 base from V and 3 bases from J, with 9 bases between. The CDR3, as DNA: TGTGCCAGCAGCCAAGCGGGTCTGGACACTGAAGCTTTCTTT. It is translated as CASSQAGLDTEAFF.

This clonotype was observed a handful of times. This chain links TRBV7-3 with TRBJ2-2, with 10 bases identical to TRBD2. After removal of 5 bases from V and 5 bases from J, the junction contained 8 bases not matched to a gene. The germline gives CDR1 SGHTA, CDR2 FQGTGA. This CDR3 has 16 amino acids. The CDR3 sequence: CASSNRGSGRTGELFF. CDR3 nucleotides: TGTGCCAGCAGCAACCGCGGTAGCGGGAGGACCGGGGAGCTGTTTTTT.

In this sample, this clonotype turned up once. The genes are TRBV6-1 and TRBJ1-1, with D tentatively TRBD1 (5 bases). Trimming left V 6 bases short and J 1 base short, with 18 bases between. In germline, CDR1 is MNHNS, CDR2 SASEGT. This CDR3 is built from 16 residues. DNA of the CDR3: TGTGCCAGCAGGGAGATATCGGGACGGCGGAACACTGAAGCTTTCTTT. It yields the protein CASREISGRRNTEAFF.

This clonotype came up a few times. The genes are TRBV12-3 or TRBV12-4 and TRBJ2-2, with D perhaps given as TRBD1 or TRBD2 (5 bases each). The CDR3 loop spans 16 amino acids. V was trimmed by 6 bases and J by 1 base, leaving 15 bases between them. The DNA for the CDR3 is TGTGCCAGCAGACTCCCCGGGACGGGGAACACCGGGGAGCTGTTTTTT. Protein product: CASRLPGTGNTGELFF.

Details on this clonotype: An end of the junction differs from the germline gene, which may be a read error. V gene TRBV7-3 combines with J gene TRBJ2-2; D possibly matches TRBD1 or TRBD2 (5 bases each). Germline V lookup: CDR1 SGHTA, CDR2 FQGTGA. The CDR3 contains 15 residues. As DNA, the CDR3 is TGTGCCAGCAGCTTAGAGGGACGATATACCGAGGAGCTGTTTTTT. It translates to CASSLEGRYTEELFF. Full variable domain (missing parts from reference TRBV7-3 and TRBJ2-2): GAGVSQTPSNKVTEKGKYVELRCDPISGHTALYWYRQSLGQGPEFLIYFQGTGAADDSGLPNDRFFAVRPEGSVSTLKIQRTERGDSAVYLCASSLEGRYTEELFFGEGSRLTVL.

This clonotype was counted a few times. V and J are TRBV14 and TRBJ2-7, with D perhaps TRBD1 or TRBD2 (5 bases each). CDR3 length: 14 amino acids. V was cut by 4 bases and J by 7 bases, with 17 bases left in between. In germline, CDR1 is SGHDN, CDR2 FVKESK. The CDR3 here is CASSRRALWGEQYF. In nucleotides, the CDR3 is TGTGCCAGCAGCCGTAGGGCGTTGTGGGGGGAGCAGTACTTC.

J is TRBJ1-1 and V is TRBV28; D possibly corresponds to TRBD1 (6 bases). This CDR3 comprises 15 residues. The germline V gene has CDR1 MDHEN and CDR2 SYDVKM. V dropped 3 bases and J dropped 1 base, with 12 bases sitting between them. Here the CDR3 DNA reads TGTGCCAGCAGTTTTGGGGGCAACTCGAACACTGAAGCTTTCTTT. As protein: CASSFGGNSNTEAFF.